The present entry profiles one T cell receptor beta chain with its context. Its antigen remains unidentified. TEMRA cells were FACS-enriched, unlike CD8+ and CD4+ T cells, which were negatively isolated. The sample originates from a study of CD8 T cells in Susac syndrome. The length of the CDR3 is 12 residues. Germline lookup yields CDR1 LGHDT and CDR2 YNNKEL (reference sequence). V dropped 3 bases and J dropped 4 bases, with 6 bases sitting between them. cDNA came from about 0.46 to 1 ug RNA primed by random hexamers. One entry per CDR3 protein, called by TCRdb with MiXCR from the immunoSEQ multiplex PCR reads. Found here are about 180,000 distinct CDR3 sequences, about 94% of them singletons; the top ten hold approximately 0.099%. Whole-study findings and limits: Susac syndrome CD4+ T cell repertoires showed no clonal expansion.

Material for sequencing was CD4+ T cells from PBMCs. The clonotype originates from a human donor with Susac syndrome. This chain connects TRBV3-1 to TRBJ2-5, with D hard to call. In DNA form, the CDR3 reads TGTGCCAGCAGCCAGGCTCCAGAGACCCAGTACTTC. It translates to CASSQAPETQYF.